This is a list of T cell receptor beta chains from one sample in a study of human CD8 memory T cell subsets. TCRdb re-called the 5' RACE reads, yielding one record per CDR3 amino acid sequence without DNA. The clone table shows thousands of distinct CDR3 sequences, with the ten largest holding around a quarter. The sample consisted of CD8+ T cells from PBMCs. These receptor sequences come from a human donor in good health. The CDR3 runs from the conserved cysteine through the conserved F or W. Expanded clones get a size class; other rows say once, few or many, or leave the size out.

TRBJ2-2 | NA | TRBV9 | CASSTGVTGELFF
TRBJ2-2 | NA | TRBV12-3/TRBV12-4 | CASTPPRQGDTGELFF
TRBJ2-2 | NA | TRBV24-1 | CATRPGQGSTGELFF
TRBJ1-5 | NA | TRBV30 | CAWSVLGQGIQPQHF
TRBJ2-3 | NA | TRBV3-1 | CASSQPPGRWDHTDTQYF
TRBJ2-2 | NA | TRBV9 | CASSLDGIVRGEELFF
TRBJ1-2 | NA | TRBV28 | CASTTAWNYGYTF
TRBJ2-1 | NA | TRBV20-1 | CSAEGSSGSIGYNEQFF
TRBJ2-3 | NA | TRBV19 | CASSILAGTEYPDTQYF
TRBJ2-5 | NA | TRBV7-6 | CASSLGPGTQETQYF
TRBJ2-5 | NA | TRBV7-6 | CASSRTSGPEETQYF
TRBJ2-1 | medium-sized | TRBV20-1 | CSASGRGPDWNEQFF
TRBJ1-1 | NA | TRBV6-5 | CASSYSRDRGYTEAFF
TRBJ2-5 | NA | TRBV12-3/TRBV12-4 | CASSHRGSQETQYF
TRBJ2-5 | medium-sized | TRBV4-1 | CASSQEPAQETQYF
TRBJ2-7 | medium-sized | TRBV12-3/TRBV12-4 | CASSLGGSNEQYF
TRBJ1-1 | NA | TRBV19 | CASSIRARAEAFF
TRBJ2-1 | medium-sized | TRBV20-1 | CSAGTGGGIGYEQFF
TRBJ1-1 | NA | TRBV18 | CASSPWDGTEAFF
TRBJ2-2 | NA | TRBV9 | CASAVTGANTGELFF
TRBJ2-7 | NA | TRBV27 | CASSSARGIYEQYF
TRBJ2-1 | NA | TRBV6-1 | CASSLTSGAINEQFF
TRBJ2-1 | NA | TRBV20-1 | CSARDRIPYNEQFF
TRBJ2-1 | NA | TRBV5-1 | CASSLEGTYSYNEQFF
TRBJ2-7 | NA | TRBV5-1 | CASSLRTGTYEQYF
TRBJ2-7 | medium-sized | TRBV28 | CASSFAFEQYF
TRBJ2-1 | NA | TRBV3-1 | CASSQDPLRAGVGAYNEQFF
TRBJ2-7 | NA | TRBV15 | CATSHRGVEQYF
TRBJ2-5 | medium-sized | TRBV7-8 | CASSLRTGVYQETQYF
TRBJ1-2 | medium-sized | TRBV30 | CAWSVLGGQTPVDYGYTF
TRBJ2-7 | medium-sized | TRBV27 | CASSTSGFTSYEQYF
TRBJ2-2 | NA | TRBV27 | CASSAGVAAGELFF
TRBJ2-1 | NA | TRBV10-3 | CAISVGDYEQFF
TRBJ2-7 | NA | TRBV27 | CASSLKDGVHEQYF
TRBJ2-7 | NA | TRBV29-1 | CSGQQGVSYEQYF
TRBJ1-1 | NA | TRBV12-3/TRBV12-4 | CASRLNTEAFF
TRBJ2-7 | NA | TRBV7-9 | CASSSTGVGPYEQYF
TRBJ2-1 | NA | TRBV20-1 | CSAYPGLAKDNEQFF
TRBJ1-2 | NA | TRBV12-3/TRBV12-4 | CASSVERYGYTF
TRBJ2-3 | NA | TRBV9 | CASSVTGQEGFTDTQYF
TRBJ1-1 | NA | TRBV7-9 | CASSLWQGSNTEAFF
TRBJ2-7 | NA | TRBV5-5 | CASSLTQGTGSYEQYF
TRBJ2-2 | NA | TRBV29-1 | CSVPGENSQGELFF
TRBJ2-7 | NA | TRBV29-1 | CSVTGSLYERYF
TRBJ1-1 | medium-sized | TRBV20-1 | CSARGHTSNTEAFF
TRBJ2-1 | NA | TRBV27 | CASSTGLSYNEQFF